The entry below describes one TCR beta chain. Its target is not known. Both 60 Vbeta primers and 13 Jbeta primers went into the PCR. TCRdb's copy holds only in-frame clones and misses some; the assay was immunoSEQ multiplex PCR. The data show some 130,000 clones, approximately 79% seen once. The sample is drawn from a study of cytomegalovirus exposure and HLA in healthy donors. Study-wide results and caveats: A previous analysis found most TCR beta V segments productive roughly 87% or roughly 30% of the time.

The TCR comes from a woman aged 50 to 60 in good health and CMV-seropositive. Sequenced input: PBMCs.

This chain's CDR3 is CASSYGGSLTGELFF. In nucleotides, the CDR3 is TGTGCCAGCAGCTACGGGGGGTCACTGACCGGGGAGCTGTTTTTT. The chain recombines TRBV6-6 with TRBJ2-2; the match to TRBD2 covers 7 bases. J lost 5 bases, V lost 6 bases, and 9 bases had no gene match. There are 15 residues in the CDR3. Per germline, CDR1 MNHNY and CDR2 SVGAGI (reference sequence).